These T cell receptor beta chains were read from a single sample in a study of identical twins. TCRdb called the 5' RACE reads again in MiXCR, with one record for every CDR3 protein. The sample has roughly 630,000 distinct CDR3 sequences, 7% to 7.5% seen once. This sample also belongs to another study, concerning yellow fever vaccine responses in identical twins.

Sequencing input: PBMCs. The receptors stem from a young woman in good health. Each CDR3 is given with its conserved first and last residue. D genes are given only for firm matches.

v_call d_call cdr3_aa
TRBV3-1 - CASSPRGASDYEQYF
TRBV5-1 - CASMYRPGTTNEKLFF
TRBV10-3 TRBD2 CAISDSPTSGRMDTQYF
TRBV2 TRBD2 CASSLERESHEQYF
TRBV28 - CASSLVFGDTYEQYF
TRBV20-1 TRBD2 CSGEAGGYNEQFF
TRBV7-9 TRBD1 CASSSDRDANEKLFF
TRBV14 - CASSQERGSFQETQYF
TRBV14 - CASSQSLWNTQYF
TRBV5-1 - CASSLNRNTGELFF
TRBV2 - CASKGQENTEAFF
TRBV7-9 TRBD1 CASRQTGFGNQPQHF
TRBV25-1 TRBD1 CATRKGTGDNSPLHF
TRBV7-9 TRBD1 CASSPTQTGGGNQPQHF
TRBV12-3/TRBV12-4 - CASSLLAQETQYF
TRBV24-1 - CATSDWGRDTGELFF
TRBV11-2 - CASSALTQVSYGYTF
TRBV4-1 - CASSQDIGGGNTIYF
TRBV27 TRBD1 CASSSTGSNYGYTF
TRBV7-9 - CASSPTSLEQFF
TRBV10-2 - CASSDYGTGSSPLHF
TRBV12-3/TRBV12-4 - CASRGRGDEQFF
TRBV7-2 TRBD1 CASSLSGTGVVDYGYTF
TRBV7-6 - CASSWLPGEDNEQFF
TRBV6-2/TRBV6-3 TRBD1 CASSYLGTGYGYTF
TRBV12-3/TRBV12-4 TRBD1 CASRQGAASYEQYF
TRBV29-1 - CSVPGHKGNQPQHF
TRBV5-1 - CASHTGTGGWVEAFF
TRBV2 - CASSSDYVYNEQFF
TRBV4-1 - CASSQEIRGRDEQYF
TRBV4-1 - CASSQASDSEAFF
TRBV4-1 - CASSQDPLWGNSPLHF
TRBV19 - CASSWTSLSGGEQFF
TRBV20-1 - CSALDALLEKLFF
TRBV7-2 - CASSLGSGVSTDTQYF
TRBV5-1 TRBD2 CASSLASGRAGTYEQYF
TRBV28 TRBD1 CASRLTGTGEAYTQYF
TRBV12-5 TRBD2 CASAGSGAFTGELFF
TRBV5-1 - CASSPNTGQNTEAFF